This is a list of T cell receptor beta chains from one sample in a study of T cells in Graves' hyperthyroidism and ophthalmopathy. One entry per CDR3 protein, called by TCRdb with MiXCR from the multiplex PCR reads. The data contain fewer than 600,000 distinct CDR3 sequences, around 13% of them singletons. The sequenced sample consisted of blood. The receptors stem from a woman aged 40 to 50 with Graves' hyperthyroidism. The CDR3 runs from the conserved cysteine through the conserved F or W. Each record gives: D gene, V gene, J gene, clone size, CDR3 protein, CDR3 DNA. The D gene is left open where the match is weak. Where a row states a size, it is once, few, many or the class of an expanded clone; other rows omit it.

>NA|TRBV20-1|TRBJ2-2|NA
CSASDILENTGELFF
TGCAGTGCTAGCGATATTCTAGAGAACACCGGGGAGCTGTTTTTT
>NA|TRBV12-3/TRBV12-4|TRBJ2-5|NA
CASSFSYGNGETQYF
TGTGCCAGCAGTTTCTCATACGGGAATGGGGAGACCCAGTACTTC
>TRBD2|TRBV6-1|TRBJ2-3|NA
CACHSLAEETDTQYF
TGTGCCTGCCATTCGCTAGCGGAAGAGACAGATACGCAGTATTTT
>TRBD2|TRBV18|TRBJ2-7|few
CASSPPGLAETYEQYF
TGTGCCAGCTCACCTCCGGGACTAGCGGAAACCTACGAGCAGTACTTC
>TRBD1|TRBV20-1|TRBJ1-5|NA
CSARVQGGGNQPQHF
TGCAGTGCTAGAGTTCAGGGGGGTGGCAATCAGCCCCAGCATTTT
>NA|TRBV7-9|TRBJ1-5|NA
CASSSTENQPQHF
TGTGCCAGCAGCTCGACAGAAAATCAGCCCCAGCATTTT
>NA|TRBV27|TRBJ2-1|many
CASSGGGYNEQFF
TGTGCCAGCAGCGGAGGAGGGTACAATGAGCAGTTCTTC
>TRBD2|TRBV24-1|TRBJ2-2|few
CATSAGRMTGELFF
TGTGCCACCAGTGCCGGGAGGATGACCGGGGAGCTGTTTTTT
>NA|TRBV28|TRBJ2-4|NA
CASSYEGYIQYF
TGTGCCAGCAGTTATGAGGGGTACATTCAGTACTTC
>TRBD2|TRBV5-1|TRBJ2-3|few
CASTGLASTDTQYF
TGCGCCAGCACGGGACTAGCTAGCACAGATACGCAGTATTTT
>NA|TRBV5-6|TRBJ1-2|NA
CASGLVQGPYGYTF
TGTGCCAGCGGCTTGGTGCAGGGCCCCTATGGCTACACCTTC
>NA|TRBV19|TRBJ2-7|NA
CASSPVLGGPREQYF
TGTGCCAGTAGTCCGGTTCTAGGAGGGCCAAGGGAGCAGTACTTC
>TRBD1|TRBV9|TRBJ2-1|few
CASSIGQGNYNEQFF
TGTGCCAGCAGCATAGGACAGGGGAACTACAATGAGCAGTTCTTC
>TRBD2|TRBV29-1|TRBJ2-7|few
CSVAPGSGDYEQYF
TGCAGCGTAGCTCCGGGTAGCGGGGACTACGAGCAGTACTTC
>TRBD2|TRBV20-1|TRBJ2-5|NA
CSATRLAGEGQETQYF
TGCAGTGCGACCCGACTAGCGGGAGAGGGCCAAGAGACCCAGTACTTC
>TRBD1|TRBV5-1|TRBJ2-7|few
CASSPRTGYEQYF
TGCGCCAGCAGCCCTCGGACAGGCTACGAGCAGTACTTC
>NA|TRBV3-1|TRBJ1-2|many
CASSQNNYGYTF
TGTGCCAGCAGCCAGAATAACTATGGCTACACCTTC
>NA|TRBV19|TRBJ1-5|few
CASGNHESNQPQHF
TGTGCCAGTGGTAACCACGAGAGCAATCAGCCCCAGCATTTT
>TRBD1|TRBV15|TRBJ1-5|NA
CATSRDRGNQPQHF
TGTGCCACCAGCCGGGACAGGGGCAATCAGCCCCAGCATTTT
>TRBD1|TRBV5-1|TRBJ2-7|many
CASSWGQGNYEQYF
TGCGCCAGCAGCTGGGGACAGGGTAACTACGAGCAGTACTTC
>NA|TRBV3-1|TRBJ2-7|many
CASSQTQAISYEQYF
TGTGCCAGCAGCCAAACACAGGCGATCTCCTACGAGCAGTACTTC
>TRBD2|TRBV6-1|TRBJ2-7|many
CASSQGLAGRYEQYF
TGTGCCAGCAGTCAAGGACTAGCGGGCCGCTACGAGCAGTACTTC
>TRBD2|TRBV20-1|TRBJ2-5|many
CSARSSLAAVQETQYF
TGCAGTGCTAGATCTTCCCTAGCGGCTGTTCAAGAGACCCAGTACTTC
>TRBD1|TRBV3-1|TRBJ1-1|many
CASSYDRAEAFF
TGTGCCAGCAGCTACGACAGGGCCGAAGCTTTCTTT
>NA|TRBV12-3/TRBV12-4|TRBJ2-7|many
CASADAPGTQSYEQYF
TGTGCCAGCGCCGACGCTCCTGGGACACAGTCCTACGAGCAGTACTTC
>TRBD1|TRBV28|TRBJ1-2|NA
CASSPRDRYGYTF
TGTGCCAGCAGCCCCCGGGACAGATATGGCTACACCTTC
>NA|TRBV20-1|TRBJ1-2|few
CSASLTSDRYGYTF
TGCAGTGCTAGTCTGACTTCGGATCGGTATGGCTACACCTTC
>TRBD2|TRBV4-1|TRBJ2-7|NA
CASSQVPLAGGPDSYEQYF
TGCGCCAGCAGCCAAGTTCCCCTAGCGGGAGGGCCTGACTCCTACGAGCAGTACTTC
>NA|TRBV10-3|TRBJ1-1|many
CAISDWAGNTEAFF
TGTGCCATCAGTGATTGGGCAGGAAACACTGAAGCTTTCTTT
>NA|TRBV5-4|TRBJ2-3|NA
CAISVGLARDTQYF
TGTGCCATATCAGTAGGGTTGGCCCGGGATACGCAGTATTTT
>NA|TRBV3-1|TRBJ2-1|NA
CASSQTGLDNEQFF
TGTGCCAGCAGCCAAACAGGACTCGACAATGAGCAGTTCTTC
>NA|TRBV2|TRBJ1-6|few
CASSAFSPLHF
TGTGCCAGCAGTGCCTTTTCACCCCTCCACTTT
>NA|TRBV4-1|TRBJ1-2|many
CASSQTQGILTSLGGYTF
TGCGCCAGCAGCCAAACCCAGGGAATCCTCACCTCCCTTGGGGGCTACACCTTC
>NA|TRBV19|TRBJ2-2|NA
CASSGAGWGAGELFF
TGTGCCAGTAGTGGGGCCGGTTGGGGCGCCGGGGAGCTGTTTTTT